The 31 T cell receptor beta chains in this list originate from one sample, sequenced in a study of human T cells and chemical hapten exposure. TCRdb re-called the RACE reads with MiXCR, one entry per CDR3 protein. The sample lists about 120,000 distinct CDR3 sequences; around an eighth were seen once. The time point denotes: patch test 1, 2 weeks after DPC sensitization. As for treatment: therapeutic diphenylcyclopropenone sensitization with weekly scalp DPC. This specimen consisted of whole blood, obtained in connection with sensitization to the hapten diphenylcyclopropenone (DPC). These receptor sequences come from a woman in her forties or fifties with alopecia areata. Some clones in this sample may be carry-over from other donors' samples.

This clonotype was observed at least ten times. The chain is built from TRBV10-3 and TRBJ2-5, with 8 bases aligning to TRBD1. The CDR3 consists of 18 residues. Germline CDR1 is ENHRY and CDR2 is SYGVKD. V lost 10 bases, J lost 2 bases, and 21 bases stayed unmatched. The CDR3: CATAKPPGQVTLQETQYF. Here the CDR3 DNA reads TGTGCCACCGCAAAACCTCCGGGACAGGTGACCCTTCAAGAGACCCAGTACTTC.

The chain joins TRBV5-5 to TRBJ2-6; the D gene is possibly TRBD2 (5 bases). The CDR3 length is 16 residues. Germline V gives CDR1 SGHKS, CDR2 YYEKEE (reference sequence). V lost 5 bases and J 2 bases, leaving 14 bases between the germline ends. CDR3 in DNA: TGTGCCAGCAGTTCTTGGCCGGGAACTGGGGCCAACGTCCTGACTTTC. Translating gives CASSSWPGTGANVLTF.

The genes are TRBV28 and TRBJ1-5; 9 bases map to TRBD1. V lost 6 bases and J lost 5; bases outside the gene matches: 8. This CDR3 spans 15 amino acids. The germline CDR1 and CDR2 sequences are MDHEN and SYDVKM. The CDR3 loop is CASSPGQGNYQPQHF. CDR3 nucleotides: TGTGCCAGCAGCCCCGGACAGGGGAACTATCAGCCCCAGCATTTT.

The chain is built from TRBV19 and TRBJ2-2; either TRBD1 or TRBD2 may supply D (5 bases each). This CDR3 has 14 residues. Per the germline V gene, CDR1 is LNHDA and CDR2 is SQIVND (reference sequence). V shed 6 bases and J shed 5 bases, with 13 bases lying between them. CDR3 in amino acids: CASRAGWRTGELFF. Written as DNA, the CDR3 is TGTGCCAGTAGGGCAGGGTGGAGGACCGGGGAGCTGTTTTTT.

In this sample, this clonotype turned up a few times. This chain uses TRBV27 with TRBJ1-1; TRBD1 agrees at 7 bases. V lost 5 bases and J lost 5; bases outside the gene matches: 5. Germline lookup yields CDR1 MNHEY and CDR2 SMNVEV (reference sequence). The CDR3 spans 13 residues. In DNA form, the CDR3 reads TGTGCCAGCAGTCGAGACAGGGTAACTGAAGCTTTCTTT. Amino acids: CASSRDRVTEAFF.

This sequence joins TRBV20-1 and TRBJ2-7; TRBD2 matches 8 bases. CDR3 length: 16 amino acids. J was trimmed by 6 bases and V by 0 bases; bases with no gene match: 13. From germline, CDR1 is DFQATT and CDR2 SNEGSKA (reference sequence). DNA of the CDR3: TGCAGTGCTAGAGAGTCATCGGGGGGGCCGCCACGCGAGCAGTACTTC. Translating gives CSARESSGGPPREQYF.

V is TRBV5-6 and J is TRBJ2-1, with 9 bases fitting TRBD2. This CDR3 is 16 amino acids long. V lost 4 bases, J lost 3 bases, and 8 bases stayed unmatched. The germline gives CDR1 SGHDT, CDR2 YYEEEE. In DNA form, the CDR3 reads TGTGCCAGCAGCAAGAAGCGGGGGGTTAACTACAATGAGCAGTTCTTC. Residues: CASSKKRGVNYNEQFF.

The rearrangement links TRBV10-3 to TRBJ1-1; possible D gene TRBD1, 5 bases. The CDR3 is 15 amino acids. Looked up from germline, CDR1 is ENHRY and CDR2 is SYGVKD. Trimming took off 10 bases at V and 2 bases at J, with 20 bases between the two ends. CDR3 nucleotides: TGTGCCACCAGGAGACAGAGCGAAGTTAACACTGAAGCTTTCTTT. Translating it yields CATRRQSEVNTEAFF.

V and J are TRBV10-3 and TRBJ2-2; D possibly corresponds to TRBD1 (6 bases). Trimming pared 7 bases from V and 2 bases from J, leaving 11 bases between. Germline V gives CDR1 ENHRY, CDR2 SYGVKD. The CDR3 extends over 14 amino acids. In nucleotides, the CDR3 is TGTGCCATCACTGGACAGCAAAACACCGGGGAGCTGTTTTTT. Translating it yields CAITGQQNTGELFF.

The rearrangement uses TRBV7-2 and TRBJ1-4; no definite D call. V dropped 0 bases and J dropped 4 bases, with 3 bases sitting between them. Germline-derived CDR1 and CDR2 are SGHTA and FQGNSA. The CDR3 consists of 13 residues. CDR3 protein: CASSLAINEKLFF. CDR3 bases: TGTGCCAGCAGCTTAGCCATTAATGAAAAACTGTTTTTT.

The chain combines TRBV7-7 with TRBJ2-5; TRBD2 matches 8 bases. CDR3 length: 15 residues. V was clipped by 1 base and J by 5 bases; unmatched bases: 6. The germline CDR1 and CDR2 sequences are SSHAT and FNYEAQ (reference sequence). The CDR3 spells CASSLGGTGGETQYF. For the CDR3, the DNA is TGTGCCAGCAGCTTAGGAGGGACGGGAGGGGAGACCCAGTACTTC.

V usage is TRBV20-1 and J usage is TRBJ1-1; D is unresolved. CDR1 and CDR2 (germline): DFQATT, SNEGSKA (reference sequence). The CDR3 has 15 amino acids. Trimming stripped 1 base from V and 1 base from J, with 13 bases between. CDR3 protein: CSARASGPGNTEAFF. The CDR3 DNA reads TGCAGTGCTAGAGCCTCAGGTCCCGGGAACACTGAAGCTTTCTTT.

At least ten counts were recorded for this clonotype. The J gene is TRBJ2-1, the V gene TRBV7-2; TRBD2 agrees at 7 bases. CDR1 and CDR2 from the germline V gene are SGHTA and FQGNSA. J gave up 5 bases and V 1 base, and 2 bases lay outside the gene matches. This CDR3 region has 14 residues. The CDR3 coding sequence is TGTGCCAGCAGCTTAGTGGGAGGGAACAATGAGCAGTTCTTC. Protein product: CASSLVGGNNEQFF. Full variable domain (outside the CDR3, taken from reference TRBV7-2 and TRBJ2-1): GAGVSQSPSNKVTEKGKDVELRCDPISGHTALYWYRQSLGQGLEFLIYFQGNSAPDKSGLPSDRFSAERTGGSVSTLTIQRTQQEDSAVYLCASSLVGGNNEQFFGPGTRLTVL.

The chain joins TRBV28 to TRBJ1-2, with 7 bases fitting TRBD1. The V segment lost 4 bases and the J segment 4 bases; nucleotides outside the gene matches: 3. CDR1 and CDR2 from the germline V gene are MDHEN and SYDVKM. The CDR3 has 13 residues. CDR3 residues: CASSSRDSYGYTF. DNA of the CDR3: TGTGCCAGCAGTTCCCGGGACAGCTATGGCTACACCTTC.

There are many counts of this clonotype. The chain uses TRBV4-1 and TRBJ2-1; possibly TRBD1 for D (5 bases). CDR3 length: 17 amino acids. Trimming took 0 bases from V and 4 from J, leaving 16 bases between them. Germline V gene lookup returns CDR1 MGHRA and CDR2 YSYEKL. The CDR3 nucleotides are TGCGCCAGCAGCCAAGAAGGGATGACAGAGCTGTACAATGAGCAGTTCTTC. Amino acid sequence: CASSQEGMTELYNEQFF.

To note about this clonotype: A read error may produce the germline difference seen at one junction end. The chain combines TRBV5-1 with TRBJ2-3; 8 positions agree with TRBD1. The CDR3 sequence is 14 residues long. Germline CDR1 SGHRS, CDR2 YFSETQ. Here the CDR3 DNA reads TGCGTCAGCAGTTCACAGGGGGGCACAGATACGCAGTATTTT. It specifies CVSSSQGGTDTQYF.

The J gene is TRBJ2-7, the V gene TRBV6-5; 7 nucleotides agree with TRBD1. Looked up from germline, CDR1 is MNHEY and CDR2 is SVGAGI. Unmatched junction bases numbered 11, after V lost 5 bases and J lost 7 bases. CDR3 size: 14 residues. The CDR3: CASSQDRAPGEQYF. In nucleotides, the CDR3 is TGTGCCAGCAGTCAAGACAGGGCCCCCGGGGAGCAGTACTTC.

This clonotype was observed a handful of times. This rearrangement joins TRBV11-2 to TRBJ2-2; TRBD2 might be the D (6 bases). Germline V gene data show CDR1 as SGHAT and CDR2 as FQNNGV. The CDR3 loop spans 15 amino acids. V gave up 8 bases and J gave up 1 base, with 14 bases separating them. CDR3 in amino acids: CASRSWRENTGELFF. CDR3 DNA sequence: TGTGCCAGCCGGAGTTGGCGGGAGAACACCGGGGAGCTGTTTTTT.

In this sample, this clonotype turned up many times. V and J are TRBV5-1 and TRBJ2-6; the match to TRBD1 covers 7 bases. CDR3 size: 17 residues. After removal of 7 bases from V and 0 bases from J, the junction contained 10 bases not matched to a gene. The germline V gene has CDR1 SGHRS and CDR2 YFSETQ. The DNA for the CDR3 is TGCGCCAGCCACACAGGGGTTTTATTCTCTGGGGCCAACGTCCTGACTTTC. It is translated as CASHTGVLFSGANVLTF.

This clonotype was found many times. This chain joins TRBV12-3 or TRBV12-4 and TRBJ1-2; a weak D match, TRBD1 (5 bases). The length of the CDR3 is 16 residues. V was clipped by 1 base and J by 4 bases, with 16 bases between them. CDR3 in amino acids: CASSLVGVQDFYGYTF. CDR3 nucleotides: TGTGCCAGCAGTTTAGTTGGGGTACAGGACTTCTATGGCTACACCTTC.

The CDR3 sequence is CASSLGRGNEKLFF. In nucleotides, the CDR3 is TGTGCCAGCAGTTTGGGCAGGGGGAATGAAAAACTGTTTTTT. This sequence joins TRBV6-5 and TRBJ1-4; 7 bases are shared with TRBD1. V gave up 4 bases and J gave up 5 bases; unmatched junction bases: 4. The CDR3 runs 14 residues. CDR1 is MNHEY, CDR2 SVGAGI, per germline.

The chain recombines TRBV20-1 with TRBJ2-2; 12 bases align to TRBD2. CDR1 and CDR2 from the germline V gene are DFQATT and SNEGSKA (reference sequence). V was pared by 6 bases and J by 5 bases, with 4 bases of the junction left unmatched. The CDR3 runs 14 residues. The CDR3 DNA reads TGCAGTGCCGCCGGGACTAGCGGGACCGGGGAGCTGTTTTTT. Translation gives CSAAGTSGTGELFF.

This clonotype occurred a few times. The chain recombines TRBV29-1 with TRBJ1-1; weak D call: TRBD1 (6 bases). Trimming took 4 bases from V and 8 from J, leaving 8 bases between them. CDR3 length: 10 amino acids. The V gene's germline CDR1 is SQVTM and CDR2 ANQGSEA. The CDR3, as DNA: TGCAGCGTTGCGGACAGAGAAGCTTTCTTT. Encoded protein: CSVADREAFF.

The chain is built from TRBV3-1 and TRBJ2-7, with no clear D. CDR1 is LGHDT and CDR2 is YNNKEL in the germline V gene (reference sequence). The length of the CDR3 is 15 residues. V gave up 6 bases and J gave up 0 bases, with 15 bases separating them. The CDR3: CASSQVSSSSYEQYF. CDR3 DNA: TGTGCCAGCAGTCAGGTCAGTTCGAGCTCCTACGAGCAGTACTTC.

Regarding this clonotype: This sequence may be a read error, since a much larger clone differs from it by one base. CDR3 loop: CVSSTPGASTDTQYF. CDR3 in DNA: TGTGTCAGTAGTACCCCAGGCGCTAGCACAGATACGCAGTATTTT. The chain joins TRBV19 to TRBJ2-3, with D unclear. The CDR3 covers 15 residues. The V gene's germline CDR1 is LNHDA and CDR2 SQIVND (reference sequence).

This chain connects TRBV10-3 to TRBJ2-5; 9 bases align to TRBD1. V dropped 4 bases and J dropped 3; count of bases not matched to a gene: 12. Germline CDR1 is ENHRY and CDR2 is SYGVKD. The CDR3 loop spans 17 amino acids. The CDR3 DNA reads TGTGCCATCAGTGGGGCGGACAGGGGAGAGGTAGAAGAGACCCAGTACTTC. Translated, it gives CAISGADRGEVEETQYF.

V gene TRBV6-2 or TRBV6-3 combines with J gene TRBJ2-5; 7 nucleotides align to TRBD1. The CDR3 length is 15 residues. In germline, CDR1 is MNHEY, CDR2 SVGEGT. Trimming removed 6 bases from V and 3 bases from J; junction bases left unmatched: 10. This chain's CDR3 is CASRPQGNLEETQYF. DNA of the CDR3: TGTGCCAGCAGACCACAGGGGAACCTAGAAGAGACCCAGTACTTC.

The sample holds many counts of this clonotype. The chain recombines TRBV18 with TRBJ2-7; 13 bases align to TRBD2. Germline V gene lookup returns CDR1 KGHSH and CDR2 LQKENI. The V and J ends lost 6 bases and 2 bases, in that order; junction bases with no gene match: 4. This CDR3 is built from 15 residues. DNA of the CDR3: TGTGCCAGCTCGGAGACTAGCGGGGGGCCCTACGAGCAGTACTTC. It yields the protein CASSETSGGPYEQYF.

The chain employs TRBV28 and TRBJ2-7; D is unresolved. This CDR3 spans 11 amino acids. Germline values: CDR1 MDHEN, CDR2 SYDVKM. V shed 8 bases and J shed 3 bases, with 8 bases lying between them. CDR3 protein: CASQLDYEQYF. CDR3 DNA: TGTGCCAGCCAGCTAGACTACGAGCAGTACTTC.

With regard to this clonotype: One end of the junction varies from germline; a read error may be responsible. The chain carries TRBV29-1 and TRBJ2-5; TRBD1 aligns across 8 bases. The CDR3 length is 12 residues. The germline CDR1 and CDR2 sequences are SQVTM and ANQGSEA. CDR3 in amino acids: CSAQGAGETQCF. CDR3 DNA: TGCAGCGCCCAGGGGGCCGGAGAGACCCAGTGCTTC.

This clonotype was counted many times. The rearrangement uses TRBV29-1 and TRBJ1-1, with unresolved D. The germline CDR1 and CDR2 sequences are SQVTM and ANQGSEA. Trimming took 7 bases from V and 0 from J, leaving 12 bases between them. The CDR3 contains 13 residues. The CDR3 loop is CSGTAQLNTEAFF. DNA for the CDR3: TGCAGCGGTACGGCACAGCTGAACACTGAAGCTTTCTTT.